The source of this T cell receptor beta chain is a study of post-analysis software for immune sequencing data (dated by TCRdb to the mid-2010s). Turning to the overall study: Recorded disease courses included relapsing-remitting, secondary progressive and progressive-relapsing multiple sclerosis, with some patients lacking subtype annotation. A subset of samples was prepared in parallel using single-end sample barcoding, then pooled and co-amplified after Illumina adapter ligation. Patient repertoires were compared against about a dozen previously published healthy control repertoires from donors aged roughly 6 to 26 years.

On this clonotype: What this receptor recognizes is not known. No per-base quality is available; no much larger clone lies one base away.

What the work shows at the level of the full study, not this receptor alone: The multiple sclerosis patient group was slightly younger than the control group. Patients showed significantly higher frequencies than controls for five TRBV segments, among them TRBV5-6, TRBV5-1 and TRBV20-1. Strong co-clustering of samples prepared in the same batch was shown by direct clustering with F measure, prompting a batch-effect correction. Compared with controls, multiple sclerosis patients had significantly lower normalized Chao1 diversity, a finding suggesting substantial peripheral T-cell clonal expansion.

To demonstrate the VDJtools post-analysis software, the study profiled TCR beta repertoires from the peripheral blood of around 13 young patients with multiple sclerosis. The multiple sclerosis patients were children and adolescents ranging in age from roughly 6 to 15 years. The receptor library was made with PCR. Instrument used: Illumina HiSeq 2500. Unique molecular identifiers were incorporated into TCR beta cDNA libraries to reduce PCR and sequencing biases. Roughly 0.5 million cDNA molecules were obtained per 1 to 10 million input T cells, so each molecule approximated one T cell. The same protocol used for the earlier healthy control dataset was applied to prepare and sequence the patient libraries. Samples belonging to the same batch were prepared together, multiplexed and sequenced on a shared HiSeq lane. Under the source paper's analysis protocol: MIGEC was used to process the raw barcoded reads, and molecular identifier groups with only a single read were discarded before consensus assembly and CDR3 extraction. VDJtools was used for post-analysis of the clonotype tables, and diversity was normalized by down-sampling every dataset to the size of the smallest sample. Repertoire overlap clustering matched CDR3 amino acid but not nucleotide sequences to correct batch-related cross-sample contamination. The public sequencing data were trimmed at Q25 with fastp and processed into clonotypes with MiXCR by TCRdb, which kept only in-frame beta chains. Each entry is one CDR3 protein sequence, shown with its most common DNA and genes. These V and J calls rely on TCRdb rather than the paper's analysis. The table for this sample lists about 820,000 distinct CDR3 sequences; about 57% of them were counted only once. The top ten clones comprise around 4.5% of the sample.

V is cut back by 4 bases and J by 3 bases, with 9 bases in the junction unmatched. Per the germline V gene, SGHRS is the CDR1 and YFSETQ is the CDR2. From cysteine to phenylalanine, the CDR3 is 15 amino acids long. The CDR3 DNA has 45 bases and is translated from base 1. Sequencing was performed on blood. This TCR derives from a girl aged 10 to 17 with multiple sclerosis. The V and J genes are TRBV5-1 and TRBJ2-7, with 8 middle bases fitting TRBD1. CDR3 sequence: CASSRAGTGLYEQYF. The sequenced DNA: TGCGCCAGCAGCAGAGCCGGGACAGGACTCTACGAGCAGTACTTC.